A single T cell receptor beta chain is shown here with its context. This clonotype was found many times. Its specific antigen is unknown. No much larger clone is present one base from it, and per-base qualities are unavailable. For this chain, trimming is 2 bases at the V end and 5 bases at the J end, and the number of junction bases without a gene match is 14. The germline V gene (reference sequence) provides CDR1 MNHEY and CDR2 SMNVEV. From the cysteine up to the phenylalanine, the CDR3 has a length of 17 residues. Only CDR3 DNA is held: 51 bases, read in frame from base 1. This specimen belongs to a study of T cells in Graves' hyperthyroidism and ophthalmopathy (dated by TCRdb to the late 2010s). Regarding the study in general: Peripheral blood samples were taken at initial diagnosis, before any treatment was given. After blood sampling, hyperthyroidism patients were treated with methimazole at a starting dose of 30 mg daily, and ophthalmopathy patients were treated with high-dose intravenous methylprednisolone. To identify TCR V-J signatures that set the groups apart, the researchers used a discovery cohort of about a hundred patients, made up of roughly 40 with Graves' ophthalmopathy and some 56 with stable Graves' hyperthyroidism. Thyroid tissue and blood T-cell repertoires from six Graves' hyperthyroidism patients were also compared in the study. Prospective prediction of ophthalmopathy was tested in an independent validation cohort consisting of 18 to 20 hyperthyroidism patients and approximately 16 patients who later progressed to ophthalmopathy. The 100 discovery patients were randomly divided into training and test sets at a 7:3 ratio. According to the paper, TCR Vbeta CDR3 sequencing was carried out on 135 peripheral blood samples, which came from fewer than 50 ophthalmopathy, 80 or so hyperthyroidism and approximately 17 progressor patients. Paper-wide results and their limitations: In cross-validation, a model built on a 13 V-J signature told ophthalmopathy apart from stable hyperthyroidism with 87.88% sensitivity and around 83% specificity, and in testing the same model reached 80%/75%. Most expanded thyroid clonotypes (frequency above 0.001) were also found in blood, which suggests that blood repertoires may mirror thyroid immune responses. In validation, progression to ophthalmopathy was predicted by the model with 70.59% sensitivity and nearly 75% specificity, a median of approximately 7.1 months before onset. No statistical method was used to fix the sample size in advance, and group allocation was not hidden from the investigators.

Moderately to severely active disease, a Clinical Activity Score of at least 3, a NOSPECS grade of at least 4, and a duration under 3 months were present in ophthalmopathy patients. The study excluded patients with uncontrolled infections, other autoimmune diseases, pregnancy or lactation. Diagnoses were based on clinical symptoms, serum thyroxine and TRAb, thyroid ultrasound and orbital computed tomography. PBMCs were isolated from around 10 ml of fresh peripheral blood by Ficoll-Paque density gradient centrifugation. Total RNA was extracted with Trizol reagent, and quality was checked on an Agilent 2100 Bioanalyzer. Amplification of TCR beta CDR3 regions was carried out from RNA transcripts. A first-round RT-PCR of the TCR CDR3 used the HTBI primer set with the Qiagen OneStep RT-PCR kit. Libraries were constructed in a second round of multiplex PCR, after which size selection and purification were carried out. Sequencing of the libraries was done on an Illumina HiSeq2000 using paired-end 100 bp reads. As for the authors' bioinformatics: SOAPnuke was used to process the raw data, with reads discarded if the reads contained adapters or uncalled bases, had a mean Phred below 15, or lacked an exact constant-primer or identifier match. High-quality paired reads were merged with COPE v1.2.5, and unique nucleotide sequences were defined as clonotypes. MiTCR v1.1 was used to align the clonotypes against IMGT TRBV, TRBD and TRBJ reference segments. Analysis was restricted to V-J combinations with a frequency above 0.0001, which covered roughly 99% of repertoires. A TCS score was defined as the ratio between F50 (clonal expansion) and ExV (chaos), using BLOSUM62-based TCRdist between CDR3 peptides within each V-J. Welch's t-statistics and random forest reduced 450 to 600 V-J features to 10 to 15, which were used in a naive Bayes classifier (R e1071). TCRdb itself trimmed the public reads at Q25 with fastp, ran MiXCR and retained productive beta chains. Entries that share a CDR3 protein sequence are merged under the most common genes and DNA. The V and J calls and clone size are TCRdb's, not the authors'. The sample has a few hundred thousand distinct CDR3 sequences on record, around 15% of them singletons. Around 20% of the sample comes from the top ten.

The source material was blood. The chain is assembled from TRBV27 and TRBJ2-7; 8 bases in between match TRBD1. This TCR derives from a woman in her sixties with Graves' ophthalmopathy. Here is the DNA: TGTGCCAGCAGTTTAGCTGCAGGGGGCCTGAGTGACGACGAGCAGTACTTC. It translates to CASSLAAGGLSDDEQYF.